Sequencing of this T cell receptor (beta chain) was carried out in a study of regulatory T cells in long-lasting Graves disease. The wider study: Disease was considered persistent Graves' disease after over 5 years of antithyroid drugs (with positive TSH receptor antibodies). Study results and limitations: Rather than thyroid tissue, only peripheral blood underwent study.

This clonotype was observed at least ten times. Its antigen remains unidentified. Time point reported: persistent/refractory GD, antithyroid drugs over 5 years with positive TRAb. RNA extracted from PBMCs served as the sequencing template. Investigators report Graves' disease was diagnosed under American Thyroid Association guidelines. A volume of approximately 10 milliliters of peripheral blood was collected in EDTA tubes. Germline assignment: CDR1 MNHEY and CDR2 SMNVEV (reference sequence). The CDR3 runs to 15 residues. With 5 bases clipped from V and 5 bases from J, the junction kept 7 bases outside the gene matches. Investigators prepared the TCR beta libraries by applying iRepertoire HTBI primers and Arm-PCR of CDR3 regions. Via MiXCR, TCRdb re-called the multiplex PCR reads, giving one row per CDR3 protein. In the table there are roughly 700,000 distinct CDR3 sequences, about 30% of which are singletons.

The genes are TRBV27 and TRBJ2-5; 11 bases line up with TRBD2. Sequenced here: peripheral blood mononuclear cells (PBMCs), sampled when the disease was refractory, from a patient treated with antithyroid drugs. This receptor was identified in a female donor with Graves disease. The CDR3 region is CASSPLAGALETQYF. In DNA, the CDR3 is TGTGCCAGCAGTCCACTAGCGGGAGCCCTGGAGACCCAGTACTTC.